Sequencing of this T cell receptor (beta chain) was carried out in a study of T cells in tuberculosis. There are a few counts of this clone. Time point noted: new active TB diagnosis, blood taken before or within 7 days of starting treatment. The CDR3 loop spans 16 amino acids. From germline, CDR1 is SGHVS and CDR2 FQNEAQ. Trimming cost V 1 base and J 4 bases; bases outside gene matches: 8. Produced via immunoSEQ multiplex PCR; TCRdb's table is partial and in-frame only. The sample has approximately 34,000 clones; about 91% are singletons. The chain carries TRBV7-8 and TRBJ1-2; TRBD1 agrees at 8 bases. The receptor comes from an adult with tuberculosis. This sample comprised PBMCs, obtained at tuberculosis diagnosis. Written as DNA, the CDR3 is TGTGCCAGCAGCTTAGAAAGGGCAGGGGGCGGCTATGGCTACACCTTC. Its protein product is CASSLERAGGGYGYTF.